These 27 T cell receptor beta chains originate from one sample sequenced in a study of PD-1 blockade in classical Hodgkin lymphoma. This table comes from immunoSEQ multiplex PCR, and its TCRdb copy is limited to in-frame clones, with some not included. This sample has about 14,000 clones, with 81% found just once. Autologous stem cell transplantation was followed by relapse in every patient, and brentuximab vedotin exposure varied. The sample in question was peripheral blood mononuclear cells (PBMCs), obtained at baseline. Receptors originate from a human donor with classical Hodgkin lymphoma.

The chain joins TRBV9 to TRBJ2-3; no clear D. In germline, CDR1 is SGDLS, CDR2 YYNGEE. The CDR3 loop spans 14 amino acids. The germline V and J ends were trimmed by 2 bases and 0 bases, with 7 bases remaining between them. CDR3 in DNA: TGTGCCAGCAGCGTTGCTCCGAGCACAGATACGCAGTATTTT. This gives the protein CASSVAPSTDTQYF.

This chain joins TRBV4-3 and TRBJ1-2; D is uncertain. Germline assignment: CDR1 LGHNA and CDR2 YSLEER. The V end lost 1 base, the J end lost 5 bases, and 11 bases lay between the germline ends. The CDR3 has 14 amino acids. CDR3 DNA: TGCGCCAGCAGCCAAGTTATGCAGGTTTATGGCTACACCTTC. Translating gives CASSQVMQVYGYTF.

The rearrangement uses TRBV10-3 and TRBJ2-2; D not resolved. The CDR3 runs 14 residues. V was clipped by 0 bases and J by 8 bases, with 10 bases between them. Germline V gene data show CDR1 as ENHRY and CDR2 as SYGVKD. The CDR3, as DNA: TGTGCCATCAGTGAGTCCCAAGGGTCTGGGGAGCTGTTTTTT. As protein: CAISESQGSGELFF.

The genes are TRBV11-2 and TRBJ2-3; D is undetermined. The CDR3 is 10 amino acids. Germline V gene lookup returns CDR1 SGHAT and CDR2 FQNNGV. Here the CDR3 DNA reads TGTGCTACCACGGTAGATACGCAGTATTTT. Translated, it gives CATTVDTQYF. The full variable domain, in which reference TRBV11-2 and TRBJ2-3 provide the parts outside the CDR3, is EAGVAQSPRYKIIEKRQSVAFWCNPISGHATLYWYQQILGQGPKLLIQFQNNGVVDDSQLPKDRFSAERLKGVDSTLKIQPAKLEDSAVYLCATTVDTQYFGPGTRLTVL.

The rearrangement joins TRBV2 to TRBJ1-2; D unclear. Germline lookup yields CDR1 SNHLY and CDR2 FYNNEI. The CDR3 covers 11 residues. V lost 6 bases and J 7 bases, leaving 9 bases between the germline ends. CDR3 region: CASRDTAGYTF. For the CDR3, the DNA is TGTGCCAGCAGAGACACGGCTGGCTACACCTTC.

This chain connects TRBV4-3 to TRBJ1-1; D remains ambiguous. The CDR3 covers 14 residues. V lost 0 bases, J lost 2 bases, and 7 bases lay in between. Germline loops: CDR1 LGHNA, CDR2 YSLEER. CDR3 sequence reads: CASSQDIFNTEAFF. CDR3 sequence (DNA): TGCGCCAGCAGCCAAGATATCTTTAACACTGAAGCTTTCTTT.

The CDR3 is CAISYGQGQTEAFF. The CDR3 DNA reads TGTGCCATCAGTTACGGACAGGGGCAGACTGAAGCTTTCTTT. The J gene is TRBJ1-1, the V gene TRBV10-3; 9 bases line up with TRBD1. The J segment lost 5 bases and the V segment lost 5 bases, leaving 6 bases of the junction unmatched. Germline V gives CDR1 ENHRY, CDR2 SYGVKD. The CDR3 is 14 residues long.

The genes are TRBV5-1 and TRBJ1-6; TRBD1 might be the D (6 bases). Germline values: CDR1 SGHRS, CDR2 YFSETQ. V was clipped by 4 bases and J by 14 bases, with 22 bases between them. The CDR3 loop spans 15 amino acids. The CDR3 here is CASSLGTSEGKALHF. The CDR3 DNA follows: TGCGCCAGCAGCCTGGGGACATCGGAGGGAAAGGCCCTCCACTTT.

The CDR3 protein is CASSMGGTREAFF. In DNA form, the CDR3 reads TGTGCCAGTAGTATGGGGGGTACTAGGGAAGCTTTCTTT. V is TRBV19 and J is TRBJ1-1; tentatively, D is TRBD1 (5 bases). V was shortened by 3 bases and J by 8 bases, with 13 bases between the two germline ends. Germline CDR1 LNHDA, CDR2 SQIVND (reference sequence). This CDR3 has 13 amino acids.

The rearrangement joins TRBV6-5 to TRBJ1-1; TRBD1 might be the D (5 bases). This CDR3 has 13 residues. Germline V gene sequence: CDR1 MNHEY, CDR2 SVGAGI. V lost 6 bases and J lost 5, with 13 bases in between. CDR3 in amino acids: CASRRDSQTEAFF. The CDR3 nucleotides are TGTGCCAGCAGGCGGGACTCCCAGACTGAAGCTTTCTTT.

The chain carries TRBV9 and TRBJ1-3; D is unclear. The CDR3 totals 12 residues. Germline V lookup: CDR1 SGDLS, CDR2 YYNGEE. Between the trimmed V and J ends, which lost 2 bases and 4 bases, there was a span of 4 bases. CDR3: CASSVQGNTIYF. CDR3 DNA sequence: TGTGCCAGCAGCGTCCAAGGAAACACCATATATTTT.

The chain joins TRBV5-6 to TRBJ2-3; D tentatively reads TRBD1 or TRBD2 (5 bases each). Trimming took off 3 bases at V and 6 bases at J, with 17 bases between the two ends. The germline V gene has CDR1 SGHDT and CDR2 YYEEEE. There are 15 residues in the CDR3. In nucleotides, the CDR3 is TGTGCCAGCAGCTACATAGGGACCCGCGCGGATACGCAGTATTTT. It yields the protein CASSYIGTRADTQYF.

The CDR3 loop reads CASSLQVSGANVLTF. For the CDR3, the DNA is TGCGCCAGCAGCTTACAGGTCTCTGGGGCCAACGTCCTGACTTTC. The V call is TRBV5-1, the J call TRBJ2-6; D possibly corresponds to TRBD1 (5 bases). V lost 2 bases, J lost 0 bases, and 6 bases lay in between. The CDR3 is 15 amino acids. The V gene's germline CDR1 is SGHRS and CDR2 YFSETQ.

This clone was seen a handful of times. The chain recombines TRBV7-2 with TRBJ1-5; 8 bases line up with TRBD1. This CDR3 spans 15 amino acids. Trimming cost V 5 bases and J 4 bases; bases outside gene matches: 7. From germline, CDR1 is SGHTA and CDR2 FQGNSA. DNA for the CDR3: TGTGCCAGCAGCCCGGAGGACAGGGCAAATCAGCCCCAGCATTTT. This codes for CASSPEDRANQPQHF.

The rearrangement links TRBV30 to TRBJ2-5; a weak D match, TRBD2 (7 bases). CDR3 length equals 13 residues. V was clipped by 8 bases and J by 1 base, with 14 bases between them. Germline CDR1 reads GTSNPN; CDR2 reads SVGIG (reference sequence). The DNA of the CDR3 is TGTGCCCAAACGGGGGGCCTCCAAGAGACCCAGTACTTC. Its protein product is CAQTGGLQETQYF.

The chain joins TRBV27 to TRBJ2-1; maybe TRBD2 (5 bases). The CDR3 consists of 14 residues. Trimming shortened V by 7 bases and J by 6 bases, and 16 bases separated the two germline ends. In germline, CDR1 is MNHEY, CDR2 SMNVEV (reference sequence). The CDR3 loop is CASKLASGLNEQFF. CDR3 nucleotides: TGTGCCAGCAAGTTAGCGAGTGGGCTCAATGAGCAGTTCTTC.

This chain connects TRBV7-9 to TRBJ2-7, with TRBD1 matching over 9 bases. V lost 1 base to trimming and J lost 6 bases; unmatched junction nucleotides: 4. There are 14 residues in the CDR3. Per the germline V gene, CDR1 is SEHNR and CDR2 is FQNEAQ (reference sequence). CDR3 in amino acids: CASSLVGTGSEQYF. The CDR3 DNA reads as TGTGCCAGCAGCTTAGTAGGGACAGGGTCCGAGCAGTACTTC. The full variable domain, with the rest looked up from reference TRBV7-9 and TRBJ2-7, is DTGVSQNPRHKITKRGQNVTFRCDPISEHNRLYWYRQTLGQGPEFLTYFQNEAQLEKSRLLSDRFSAERPKGSFSTLEIQRTEQGDSAMYLCASSLVGTGSEQYFGPGTRLTVT.

This clone came up a few times. J is TRBJ1-6 and V is TRBV4-2; D gene uncertain. Germline V lookup: CDR1 LGHNA, CDR2 YNFKEQ. CDR3 length: 17 amino acids. Trimming stripped 3 bases from V and 8 bases from J, with 20 bases between. CDR3 amino acids: CASSQEAPGAGDSPLHF. As DNA, the CDR3 is TGTGCCAGCAGCCAGGAAGCCCCCGGCGCGGGAGATTCACCCCTCCACTTT.

CDR3 protein: CASSPGQRGTQYF. CDR3 in DNA: TGTGCCAGCTCACCCGGCCAACGGGGGACCCAGTACTTC. V usage is TRBV18 and J usage is TRBJ2-5, with a weak D call TRBD2 (5 bases). Trimming stripped 3 bases from V and 7 bases from J, with 12 bases between. CDR3 length: 13 residues. Per germline, CDR1 KGHSH and CDR2 LQKENI. Drawing the rest from reference TRBV18 and TRBJ2-5, the complete variable domain is NAGVMQNPRHLVRRRGQEARLRCSPMKGHSHVYWYRQLPEEGLKFMVYLQKENIIDESGMPKERFSAEFPKEGPSILRIQQVVRGDSAAYFCASSPGQRGTQYFGPGTRLLVL.

This chain links TRBV7-8 with TRBJ2-3; 7 bases align to TRBD1. Germline CDR1 SGHVS, CDR2 FQNEAQ. CDR3 size: 16 residues. The trim removed 4 bases at V and 0 bases at J, leaving 7 bases unmatched. The CDR3 is CASSSRQGLSTDTQYF. DNA for the CDR3: TGTGCCAGCAGCTCCAGACAGGGCCTTAGCACAGATACGCAGTATTTT.

This chain joins TRBV5-1 and TRBJ2-1, with 14 positions matching TRBD2. There are 15 residues in the CDR3. The germline V gene has CDR1 SGHRS and CDR2 YFSETQ. J lost 6 bases, V lost 4 bases, and 3 bases had no gene match. CDR3 nucleotides: TGCGCCAGCAGCGAGGGACTAGCGGGAGTCAATGAGCAGTTCTTC. This translates into CASSEGLAGVNEQFF.

Here the CDR3 reads CASSRRQGGQPQHF. DNA of the CDR3: TGTGCCAGCAGCCGCCGACAGGGAGGTCAGCCCCAGCATTTT. The genes are TRBV7-2 and TRBJ1-5; TRBD1 matches at 7 bases. After removal of 5 bases from V and 6 bases from J, the junction contained 7 bases not matched to a gene. Germline CDR1 and CDR2: SGHTA and FQGNSA. The CDR3 has 14 residues.

This chain uses TRBV19 with TRBJ2-1; no firm D call. The CDR3 consists of 15 residues. Germline loops: CDR1 LNHDA, CDR2 SQIVND (reference sequence). The ends were cut back, 4 bases at V and 6 bases at J, with 16 bases in the middle. The CDR3 here is CASSRQDAGLNEQFF. DNA for the CDR3: TGTGCCAGTAGTAGGCAAGATGCCGGGCTCAATGAGCAGTTCTTC.

The CDR3 coding sequence is TGTGCCAGCAGCCCCGGACAGGGGTACGAGCAGTACTTC. This sequence encodes CASSPGQGYEQYF. J is TRBJ2-7 and V is TRBV7-6, with 9 bases lining up with TRBD1. Germline assignment: CDR1 SGHVS and CDR2 FNYEAQ. The CDR3 is made up of 13 amino acids. Germline trimming cut 5 bases from V and 4 bases from J; bases unmatched to any gene: 3.

The chain employs TRBV5-6 and TRBJ1-1; D is undetermined. Germline loops: CDR1 SGHDT, CDR2 YYEEEE. The CDR3 is 13 residues long. V was clipped by 6 bases and J by 3 bases, with 12 bases between them. This CDR3 is CASMRELDTEAFF. CDR3 DNA sequence: TGTGCCAGCATGAGAGAGTTGGACACTGAAGCTTTCTTT.

The V gene is TRBV5-1, the J gene TRBJ2-5, with TRBD1 matching 9 bases. The V gene end was trimmed by 4 bases and the J gene end by 1 base; junction bases not matched to a gene: 2. Germline V gene lookup returns CDR1 SGHRS and CDR2 YFSETQ. The CDR3 has 14 amino acids. The CDR3 spells CASSPGQGQETQYF. CDR3 nucleotide sequence: TGCGCCAGCAGCCCGGGACAGGGCCAAGAGACCCAGTACTTC. The full variable domain, its missing parts supplied by reference TRBV5-1 and TRBJ2-5, is KAGVTQTPRYLIKTRGQQVTLSCSPISGHRSVSWYQQTPGQGLQFLFEYFSETQRNKGNFPGRFSGRQFSNSRSEMNVSTLELGDSALYLCASSPGQGQETQYFGPGTRLLVL.

This chain uses TRBV29-1 with TRBJ1-2, with D perhaps matching TRBD1 (5 bases). The V end lost 3 bases, the J end lost 7 bases, and 6 bases lay between the germline ends. CDR1 and CDR2 from the germline V gene are SQVTM and ANQGSEA. The CDR3 has 10 amino acids. The CDR3 DNA is TGCAGCGTTGACAGGGTTGGCTACACCTTC. This codes for CSVDRVGYTF.